What follows describes a single T cell receptor beta chain. Sequencing was performed with immunoSEQ multiplex PCR; in TCRdb, only in-frame clones are kept and a portion is missing. The sample shows roughly 120,000 clones, 70% to 90% of them seen only once. Germline V gene data show CDR1 as ENHRY and CDR2 as SYGVKD. The CDR3 spans 14 residues. V was shortened by 0 bases and J by 6 bases, with 9 bases between the two germline ends. This entry belongs to a study of T cell responses to AZD1222 COVID-19 vaccine. The TCR was taken from an adult in good health. This chain joins TRBV10-3 and TRBJ2-1; D remains unclear. Sequenced material: peripheral blood, taken on day 0 of MenACWY control vaccination. The CDR3 sequence is CAISESKQFNEQFF. For the CDR3, the DNA is TGTGCCATCAGTGAGTCGAAACAGTTCAATGAGCAGTTCTTC.